One and the same sample provided the 18 T cell receptor beta chains below, sequenced in a study of blood T cells in healthy people across ages. For the second PCR, which ran for about 7 to 11 cycles, a sample-barcoded 5' primer and a J-beta primer mix were used. One entry per CDR3 protein, called by TCRdb with MiXCR from the 5' RACE reads. This table has approximately 2,000,000 distinct CDR3 sequences, roughly two fifths appearing once. Material: blood. Receptors originate from a human donor in good health.

The rearrangement uses TRBV4-2 and TRBJ1-1; 7 positions agree with TRBD1. Germline-derived CDR1 and CDR2 are LGHNA and YNFKEQ. The CDR3 has 14 residues. V lost 4 bases and J lost 4; bases outside the gene matches: 6. CDR3 protein: CASSRGQDCTEAFF. The CDR3 region has the DNA TGTGCCAGCAGCCGTGGACAGGATTGCACTGAAGCTTTCTTT.

Points on this clonotype: Mismatch with germline at one junction end may stem from a read error. The V gene is TRBV4-2, the J gene TRBJ2-6; TRBD1 is a possible D gene (5 bases). This CDR3 comprises 16 residues. Germline V gene sequence: CDR1 LGHNA, CDR2 YNFKEQ. The CDR3 protein is CASSQDSGSGANVRTF. The CDR3 region has the DNA TGTGCCAGCAGCCAAGATTCCGGCTCTGGGGCCAACGTCCGGACTTTC.

J is TRBJ2-5 and V is TRBV7-9; 12 bases match TRBD2. Germline V gene lookup returns CDR1 SEHNR and CDR2 FQNEAQ (reference sequence). The CDR3 is 17 amino acids. The ends lost 5 bases at V and 0 bases at J; junction bases unmatched: 7. CDR3 sequence reads: CASSPASGGVYQETQYF. The CDR3, as DNA: TGTGCCAGCAGCCCGGCTAGCGGGGGGGTGTACCAAGAGACCCAGTACTTC.

The chain has TRBV6-2 or TRBV6-3 and TRBJ1-1; D is possibly TRBD1 (6 bases). Germline CDR1 MNHEY, CDR2 SVGEGT. The CDR3 spans 14 residues. Trimming shortened V by 7 bases and J by 11 bases, and 23 bases separated the two germline ends. CDR3 nucleotide sequence: TGTGCCAGCACCAAGGGGGGGAGATCGAATTTGGCTTTCTTT. This gives the protein CASTKGGRSNLAFF.

The rearrangement links TRBV7-9 to TRBJ2-7, with D possibly matching TRBD2 (5 bases). Germline V gene lookup returns CDR1 SEHNR and CDR2 FQNEAQ (reference sequence). V lost 2 bases to trimming and J lost 3 bases, with 11 bases between them. CDR3 size: 14 residues. CDR3: CASSLKADLYEQYF. CDR3 nucleotide sequence: TGTGCCAGCAGCTTAAAAGCGGACCTCTACGAGCAGTACTTC.

The gene calls are TRBV20-1 and TRBJ1-2; D not resolved. From germline, CDR1 is DFQATT and CDR2 SNEGSKA (reference sequence). Trimming shortened V by 5 bases and J by 1 base, and 20 bases separated the two germline ends. The CDR3 loop spans 16 amino acids. The CDR3 DNA reads TGCAGTGCTGCCCGCCGTGGACGGCCTTTTAACTATGGCTACACCTTC. Protein sequence: CSAARRGRPFNYGYTF.

This clonotype was seen many times. The chain joins TRBV15 to TRBJ2-1; 8 nucleotides match TRBD1. The CDR3 runs to 18 residues. CDR1 is LNHNV, CDR2 YYDKDF, per germline (reference sequence). Trimming cost V 0 bases and J 5 bases; bases outside gene matches: 12. The CDR3 region is CATSRDPPGQAWDNEQFF. CDR3 sequence (DNA): TGTGCCACCAGCAGAGATCCCCCGGGACAGGCCTGGGACAATGAGCAGTTCTTC.

The gene calls are TRBV10-3 and TRBJ2-7; no firm D call. Per germline, CDR1 ENHRY and CDR2 SYGVKD. The germline V and J ends were trimmed by 0 bases and 2 bases, with 11 bases remaining between them. This CDR3 comprises 15 residues. The CDR3 loop is CAISESFATTYEQYF. Here the CDR3 DNA reads TGTGCCATCAGTGAGTCATTTGCCACGACCTACGAGCAGTACTTC.

This clonotype showed up just a few times. The V call is TRBV21-1, the J call TRBJ2-5. TRBV21-1 has pseudogene status. The CDR3 has 13 residues. The CDR3 bases are TGTGCCAGCAGCAAAGGAAGAAGGGAGACCCAGTACTTC. It yields the protein CASSKGRRETQYF.

This chain uses TRBV19 with TRBJ1-1, with D unclear. The V end was cut by 2 bases, the J end by 2 bases, with 18 bases between. Germline lookup yields CDR1 LNHDA and CDR2 SQIVND (reference sequence). This CDR3 region has 17 residues. CDR3 sequence reads: CASSITPGVAINTEAFF. In DNA form, the CDR3 reads TGTGCCAGTAGTATAACCCCGGGCGTCGCCATAAACACTGAAGCTTTCTTT.

Only a few counts were recorded for this clonotype. The chain joins TRBV5-1 to TRBJ2-7; weak D call: TRBD1 (6 bases). V lost 5 bases to trimming and J lost 2 bases, with 17 bases between them. CDR3 size: 15 residues. Germline CDR1 is SGHRS and CDR2 is YFSETQ. This CDR3 is CASSLRQGQAYEQYF. The CDR3 nucleotides read TGCGCCAGCAGTTTACGCCAGGGGCAAGCCTACGAGCAGTACTTC.

This clonotype was counted between two and nine times. V usage is TRBV29-1 and J usage is TRBJ2-7; TRBD1 matches 7 bases. The CDR3 runs to 15 residues. J gave up 4 bases and V 4 bases, and 13 bases lay outside the gene matches. Germline V gives CDR1 SQVTM, CDR2 ANQGSEA. The CDR3 nucleotides are TGCAGCGTTGGGCGCTCCCGGGACAGTCCTTACGAGCAGTACTTC. As protein: CSVGRSRDSPYEQYF.

Details on this clonotype: A single base separates this from a much larger clone, so it may be a read error. This chain links TRBV27 with TRBJ2-5; weak D call: TRBD2 (5 bases). The J call is uncertain, as TRBJ2-7 better fits the DNA end. The CDR3 runs 14 residues. Germline CDR1 is MNHEY and CDR2 is SMNVEV (reference sequence). The CDR3 is CASSPPRTYYEQYF. Written as DNA, the CDR3 is TGTGCCAGCAGTCCCCCCAGGACTTACTACGAGCAGTACTTC.

V usage is TRBV5-1 and J usage is TRBJ2-3; 8 bases line up with TRBD1. CDR3 size: 15 residues. J gave up 2 bases and V 2 bases, and 4 bases lay outside the gene matches. CDR1 SGHRS and CDR2 YFSETQ come from the germline V gene. CDR3: CASSFWTGNTDTQYF. The CDR3 DNA is TGCGCCAGCAGCTTCTGGACAGGGAACACAGATACGCAGTATTTT.

The CDR3, as DNA: TGCAGTGCTCTACCCCGGACAGGTTCAGGGTTGACCCAGTACTTC. Translated, it gives CSALPRTGSGLTQYF. This chain joins TRBV20-1 and TRBJ2-4; 7 bases map to TRBD1. The J call may be in error: the DNA end matches TRBJ2-5 better. From germline, CDR1 is DFQATT and CDR2 SNEGSKA (reference sequence). This CDR3 has 15 residues.

The genes are TRBV12-3 or TRBV12-4 and TRBJ2-7; D is perhaps TRBD1 (7 bases). V was cut by 3 bases and J by 3 bases, with 15 bases left in between. There are 15 residues in the CDR3. The CDR3 region is CASSFPGQGGYEQYF. The CDR3 nucleotides are TGTGCCAGCAGTTTTCCCGGGCAGGGGGGCTACGAGCAGTACTTC.

This clonotype was seen a handful of times. This chain uses TRBV20-1 with TRBJ2-5; weak D call: TRBD2 (5 bases). V lost 0 bases and J lost 5, with 13 bases in between. The CDR3 has 14 amino acids. Germline lookup yields CDR1 DFQATT and CDR2 SNEGSKA (reference sequence). CDR3 DNA sequence: TGCAGTGCTAGAGATCGCGGGTTCGGGGAGACCCAGTACTTC. Protein sequence: CSARDRGFGETQYF.

The CDR3 DNA reads TGTGCCAACAGGGCGGACAGGGGGGAGACCCAGTACTTC. This codes for CANRADRGETQYF. The chain combines TRBV6-5 with TRBJ2-5, with TRBD1 matching 10 bases. After removal of 10 bases from V and 5 bases from J, the junction contained 7 bases not matched to a gene. The CDR3 consists of 13 residues. Looked up from germline, CDR1 is MNHEY and CDR2 is SVGAGI.